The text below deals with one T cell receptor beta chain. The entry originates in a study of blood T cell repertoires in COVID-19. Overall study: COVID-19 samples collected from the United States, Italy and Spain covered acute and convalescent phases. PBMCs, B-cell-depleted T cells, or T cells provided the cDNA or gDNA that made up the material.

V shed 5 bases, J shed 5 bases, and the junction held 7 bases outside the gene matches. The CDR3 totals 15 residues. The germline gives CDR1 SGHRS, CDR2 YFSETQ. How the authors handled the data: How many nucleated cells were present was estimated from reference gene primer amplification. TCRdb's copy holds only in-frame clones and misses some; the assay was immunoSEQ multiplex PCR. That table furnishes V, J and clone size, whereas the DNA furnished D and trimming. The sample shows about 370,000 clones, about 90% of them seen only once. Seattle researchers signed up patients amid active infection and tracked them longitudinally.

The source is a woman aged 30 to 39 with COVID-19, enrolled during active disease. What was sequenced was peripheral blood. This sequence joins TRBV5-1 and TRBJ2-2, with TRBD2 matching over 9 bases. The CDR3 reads CASRLALAGTGELFF. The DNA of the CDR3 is TGCGCCAGCAGGCTAGCTCTAGCGGGGACCGGGGAGCTGTTTTTT.